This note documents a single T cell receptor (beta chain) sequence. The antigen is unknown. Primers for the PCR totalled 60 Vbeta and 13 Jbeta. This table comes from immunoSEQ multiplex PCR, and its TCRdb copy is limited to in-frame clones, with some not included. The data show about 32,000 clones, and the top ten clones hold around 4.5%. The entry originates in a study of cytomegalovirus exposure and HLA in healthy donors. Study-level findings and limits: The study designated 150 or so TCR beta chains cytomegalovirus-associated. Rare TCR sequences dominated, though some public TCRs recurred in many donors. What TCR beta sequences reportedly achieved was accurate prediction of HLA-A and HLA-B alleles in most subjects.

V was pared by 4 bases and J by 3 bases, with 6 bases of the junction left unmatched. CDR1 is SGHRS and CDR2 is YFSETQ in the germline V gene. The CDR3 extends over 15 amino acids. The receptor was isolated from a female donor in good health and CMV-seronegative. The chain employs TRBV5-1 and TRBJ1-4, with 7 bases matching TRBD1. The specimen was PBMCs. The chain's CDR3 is CASSRDRVPNEKLFF. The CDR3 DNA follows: TGCGCCAGCAGCCGCGACAGGGTCCCTAATGAAAAACTGTTTTTT.